Following are 27 T cell receptor beta chains from one sample sequenced in a study of T cells in Graves' hyperthyroidism and ophthalmopathy. Amplified regions were TCR beta CDR3 sequences from RNA transcripts. Initially, a first-round RT-PCR of the TCR CDR3 employed the HTBI primer set. From the multiplex PCR reads, TCRdb called clonotypes with MiXCR, one entry per CDR3 protein. The table records roughly 700,000 distinct CDR3 sequences, 30% to 40% of them present only once. The sample was blood. The receptors shown here come from a woman aged 40 to 49 with Graves' hyperthyroidism.

This clonotype appeared many times. The chain uses TRBV10-3 and TRBJ2-7, with D perhaps matching TRBD1 (5 bases). Germline V lookup: CDR1 ENHRY, CDR2 SYGVKD. The germline V and J ends were trimmed by 0 bases and 6 bases, with 24 bases remaining between them. The CDR3 covers 18 residues. This chain's CDR3 is CAISESNILRQGSLEQYF. In DNA form, the CDR3 reads TGTGCCATCAGTGAGTCGAACATTTTACGGCAGGGCAGTCTCGAGCAGTACTTC.

This clonotype came up many times. The chain joins TRBV10-3 to TRBJ1-1; 8 bases align to TRBD1. Germline CDR1 reads ENHRY; CDR2 reads SYGVKD. With 2 bases clipped from V and 7 bases from J, the junction kept 9 bases outside the gene matches. The CDR3 runs 15 residues. The CDR3 loop is CAISETPGQGLEAFF. CDR3 DNA sequence: TGTGCCATCAGTGAGACGCCCGGACAGGGCCTTGAAGCTTTCTTT.

This clonotype has at least ten counts. This sequence joins TRBV5-6 and TRBJ2-5; either TRBD1 or TRBD2 may supply D (5 bases each). Looked up from germline, CDR1 is SGHDT and CDR2 is YYEEEE. Trimming took 1 base from V and 6 from J, leaving 7 bases between them. This CDR3 has 12 residues. The CDR3 coding sequence is TGTGCCAGCAGCTTGTGGGGGAAGACCCAGTACTTC. Its protein product is CASSLWGKTQYF.

This chain's CDR3 is CASSWTGGNQPQYF. The DNA for the CDR3 is TGTGCCAGCAGTTGGACAGGGGGCAATCAGCCCCAGTACTTC. V and J are TRBV12-3 or TRBV12-4 and TRBJ2-5; TRBD1 aligns across 11 bases. V was pared by 4 bases and J by 9 bases, with 7 bases of the junction left unmatched. This CDR3 has 14 amino acids.

As to this clonotype: One junction end disagrees with the germline gene, perhaps due to a read error. The chain employs TRBV6-5 and TRBJ2-7; 7 positions match TRBD2. The germline V gene has CDR1 MNHEY and CDR2 SVGAGI. The CDR3 is 15 residues long. As DNA, the CDR3 is TGTGCCAGCAGTTACTACAGCGGGGAACTCCATGAGCAGCACTTC. This translates into CASSYYSGELHEQHF.

Remarks on this clonotype: A read error is possible here, since a much larger clone lies one base away. The chain uses TRBV6-5 and TRBJ1-2; no clear D gene. The CDR3 spans 14 residues. CDR1 is MNHEY, CDR2 SVGAGI, per germline. CDR3 in amino acids: CASSTHGLVYGCTF. Written as DNA, the CDR3 is TGTGCCAGCAGCACCCACGGTTTAGTCTATGGCTGCACCTTC.

About this clonotype itself: Possible read error: a much larger clone is one base away. The chain carries TRBV2 and TRBJ1-1; D gene uncertain. Looked up from germline, CDR1 is SNHLY and CDR2 is FYNNEI. There are 12 residues in the CDR3. The CDR3 region has the DNA TGTGTCATCGCAGCTGTGCAAGGTGAAGCTTTCTTT. Its protein product is CVIAAVQGEAFF.

A note on this clonotype: A read error is likely, as this CDR3 ends without the conserved phenylalanine or tryptophan. This sequence joins TRBV7-3 and TRBJ1-1; no clear D gene. The CDR3 covers 14 residues. Per the germline V gene, CDR1 is SGHTA and CDR2 is FQGTGA. V was shortened by 2 bases and J by 0 bases, with 7 bases between the two germline ends. This CDR3 reads CASSLDGMNTEAFL. CDR3 bases: TGTGCCAGCAGCTTAGACGGCATGAACACTGAAGCTTTCCTT.

This chain connects TRBV7-2 to TRBJ2-5; tentative D call: TRBD2 (5 bases). The CDR3 has 14 amino acids. The germline CDR1 and CDR2 sequences are SGHTA and FQGNSA. Trimming pared 5 bases from V and 2 bases from J, leaving 12 bases between. Written as DNA, the CDR3 is TGTGCCAGCAGCCCTCCCCCGGGACAAGAGACCCAGTACTTC. Amino acid sequence: CASSPPPGQETQYF. Full variable domain (missing parts from reference TRBV7-2 and TRBJ2-5): GAGVSQSPSNKVTEKGKDVELRCDPISGHTALYWYRQSLGQGLEFLIYFQGNSAPDKSGLPSDRFSAERTGGSVSTLTIQRTQQEDSAVYLCASSPPPGQETQYFGPGTRLLVL.

This clonotype was counted many times. This rearrangement joins TRBV6-5 to TRBJ1-5; the match to TRBD1 covers 11 bases. The V segment lost 0 bases and the J segment 7 bases; nucleotides outside the gene matches: 8. The CDR3 consists of 17 residues. Germline V gene data show CDR1 as MNHEY and CDR2 as SVGAGI. CDR3 DNA: TGTGCCAGCAGTTACTCGATAGCAGGGACAGGGGGACAGCCCCAGCATTTT. Residues: CASSYSIAGTGGQPQHF.

This clonotype was seen at least ten times. The gene calls are TRBV7-9 and TRBJ1-1; D gene unclear. The CDR3 is 13 residues long. The V gene lost 5 bases and the J gene lost 3 bases, with 10 bases spanning the gap. Germline V gives CDR1 SEHNR, CDR2 FQNEAQ (reference sequence). The CDR3 here is CASSLTADTEAFF. The CDR3, as DNA: TGTGCCAGCAGCCTAACAGCGGACACTGAAGCTTTCTTT.

In its sample, this clonotype was seen many times. The chain recombines TRBV20-1 with TRBJ1-1; D is unresolved. The CDR3 consists of 15 residues. Germline V gives CDR1 DFQATT, CDR2 SNEGSKA (reference sequence). The V end was cut by 2 bases, the J end by 13 bases, with 26 bases between. The CDR3 nucleotides read TGCAGTGCTAGACCCCGGGCCAAACGATTTCTCGGGGATTTCTTT. Translating it yields CSARPRAKRFLGDFF.

There are many counts of this clonotype. The rearrangement uses TRBV20-1 and TRBJ2-5; 12 nucleotides line up with TRBD2. The CDR3 covers 17 residues. The J segment lost 2 bases and the V segment lost 0 bases, leaving 7 bases of the junction unmatched. The germline V gene has CDR1 DFQATT and CDR2 SNEGSKA (reference sequence). CDR3 coding DNA: TGCAGTGCTAGAGACGGACTAGCGGGGCGCCTACAAGAGACCCAGTACTTC. Amino acids: CSARDGLAGRLQETQYF.

Ten or more counts support this clonotype. This chain links TRBV5-8 with TRBJ2-5; TRBD1 matches 7 bases. The germline CDR1 and CDR2 sequences are SGHTS and YDEGEE. V shed 4 bases and J 2 bases; nucleotides not matched to a gene: 8. This CDR3 is 15 amino acids long. The CDR3 here is CASSPQHRGQETQYF. DNA for the CDR3: TGTGCCAGCAGCCCACAACACAGGGGTCAAGAGACCCAGTACTTC.

This clonotype was detected ten times or more. The rearrangement uses TRBV7-9 and TRBJ1-2; 7 bases are a match to TRBD1. This CDR3 region has 14 residues. Per the germline V gene, CDR1 is SEHNR and CDR2 is FQNEAQ (reference sequence). Trimming cost V 5 bases and J 7 bases; bases outside gene matches: 10. The CDR3 sequence: CASSRFDRVSGYTF. For the CDR3, the DNA is TGTGCCAGCAGCCGCTTCGACAGGGTCAGTGGCTACACCTTC. The entire variable domain, with the rest obtained from reference TRBV7-9 and TRBJ1-2, is as follows: DTGVSQNPRHKITKRGQNVTFRCDPISEHNRLYWYRQTLGQGPEFLTYFQNEAQLEKSRLLSDRFSAERPKGSFSTLEIQRTEQGDSAMYLCASSRFDRVSGYTFGSGTRLTVV.

The chain couples TRBV29-1 to TRBJ2-7; 10 positions match TRBD2. CDR1 is SQVTM and CDR2 is ANQGSEA in the germline V gene. V lost 8 bases to trimming and J lost 2 bases; unmatched junction nucleotides: 6. The CDR3 runs to 13 residues. CDR3 loop: CSSKAGGAYEQYF. CDR3 sequence (DNA): TGCAGCAGTAAAGCGGGAGGGGCCTACGAGCAGTACTTC.

V usage is TRBV7-2 and J usage is TRBJ2-1; 9 nucleotides match TRBD2. The CDR3 is made up of 16 amino acids. Germline trimming cut 5 bases from V and 8 bases from J; bases unmatched to any gene: 13. Germline lookup yields CDR1 SGHTA and CDR2 FQGNSA. This CDR3 is CASSPFGGRANDEQFF. Here the CDR3 DNA reads TGTGCCAGCAGCCCCTTTGGCGGGAGGGCCAACGATGAGCAGTTCTTC.

V usage is TRBV7-9 and J usage is TRBJ2-7, with unresolved D. V was shortened by 2 bases and J by 0 bases, with 8 bases between the two germline ends. The CDR3 length is 14 residues. Germline V lookup: CDR1 SEHNR, CDR2 FQNEAQ (reference sequence). The chain's CDR3 is CASSLRAVSYEQYF. CDR3 in DNA: TGTGCCAGCAGCTTACGGGCAGTCTCCTACGAGCAGTACTTC.

V gene TRBV28 combines with J gene TRBJ1-4; 9 nucleotides align to TRBD1. The V and J ends lost 5 bases and 8 bases, in that order; junction bases with no gene match: 12. The CDR3 loop spans 16 amino acids. Germline CDR1 and CDR2: MDHEN and SYDVKM. The CDR3 bases are TGTGCCAGCAGTCCCTTGCCCGGGACAGGGCGGGAAAAACTGTTTTTT. Encoded protein: CASSPLPGTGREKLFF.

Ten or more counts support this clonotype. The genes are TRBV12-3 or TRBV12-4 and TRBJ1-1; D is ambiguous. The CDR3 contains 12 residues. V gave up 5 bases and J gave up 5 bases, with 9 bases separating them. The DNA for the CDR3 is TGTGCCAGCAGTGGCTGGGGTACTGAAGCTTTCTTT. This codes for CASSGWGTEAFF.

Worth noting for this clonotype: An end of the junction differs from the germline gene, which may be a read error. The gene calls are TRBV5-1 and TRBJ2-2; the D gene could be TRBD1 or TRBD2 (5 bases each). Germline assignment: CDR1 SGHRS and CDR2 YFSETQ. The CDR3 totals 16 residues. CDR3: CASSSLTPEGTGELFF. The CDR3 DNA reads TGTGCCAGCAGTTCATTAACCCCCGAGGGGACCGGGGAGCTGTTTTTT.

Ten or more counts support this clonotype. This rearrangement joins TRBV10-3 to TRBJ1-3; 9 bases line up with TRBD1. V lost 10 bases to trimming and J lost 4 bases; unmatched junction nucleotides: 2. Per germline, CDR1 ENHRY and CDR2 SYGVKD. This CDR3 is built from 12 residues. For the CDR3, the DNA is TGTGCCACCGGACAGGGGGGAAACACCATATATTTT. Translating gives CATGQGGNTIYF.

The table lists this clonotype with many counts. This chain links TRBV20-1 with TRBJ2-7, with 9 positions matching TRBD1. Germline CDR1 DFQATT, CDR2 SNEGSKA (reference sequence). Losses at the gene ends were 6 bases for V and 3 bases for J; bases not matched to a gene: 3. The CDR3 sequence is 12 residues long. The CDR3 DNA reads as TGCAGTGCCGGGACAGGGATCTACGAGCAGTACTTC. It is translated as CSAGTGIYEQYF.

CDR3 in amino acids: CAILGDPSYEQYF. The CDR3 DNA is TGTGCCATTTTGGGGGACCCTTCCTACGAGCAGTACTTC. The J gene is TRBJ2-7, the V gene TRBV10-3; D may correspond to TRBD1 or TRBD2 (5 bases each). CDR3 size: 13 residues. Between the trimmed V and J ends, which lost 9 bases and 1 base, there was a span of 13 bases. Germline CDR1 ENHRY, CDR2 SYGVKD.

Ten or more counts support this clonotype. The chain couples TRBV10-3 to TRBJ1-4; D gene unclear. Trimming stripped 10 bases from V and 5 bases from J, with 11 bases between. Per the germline V gene, CDR1 is ENHRY and CDR2 is SYGVKD. The CDR3 has 12 amino acids. CDR3 sequence: CATQTGNEKLFF. The DNA of the CDR3 is TGTGCCACTCAGACGGGAAATGAAAAACTGTTTTTT.

This clonotype was counted many times. The chain recombines TRBV20-1 with TRBJ1-2; TRBD1 matches at 9 bases. The germline gives CDR1 DFQATT, CDR2 SNEGSKA (reference sequence). Unmatched junction bases numbered 7, after V lost 0 bases and J lost 5 bases. The CDR3 extends over 15 amino acids. Here the CDR3 reads CSARDRGQGSYGYTF. Written as DNA, the CDR3 is TGCAGTGCTAGAGATCGAGGACAGGGGAGTTATGGCTACACCTTC.

This clonotype was seen once. The junction departs from germline at one end; a sequencing error may be responsible. The CDR3 loop reads CASSQVSGENQPQHF. In DNA form, the CDR3 reads TGCGCCAGCAGCCAAGTCTCAGGGGAAAATCAGCCCCAGCATTTT. This chain links TRBV7-8 with TRBJ1-5, with D possibly matching TRBD1 (6 bases). Germline V CDR1 and CDR2: SGHVS, FQNEAQ. The CDR3 has 15 amino acids.